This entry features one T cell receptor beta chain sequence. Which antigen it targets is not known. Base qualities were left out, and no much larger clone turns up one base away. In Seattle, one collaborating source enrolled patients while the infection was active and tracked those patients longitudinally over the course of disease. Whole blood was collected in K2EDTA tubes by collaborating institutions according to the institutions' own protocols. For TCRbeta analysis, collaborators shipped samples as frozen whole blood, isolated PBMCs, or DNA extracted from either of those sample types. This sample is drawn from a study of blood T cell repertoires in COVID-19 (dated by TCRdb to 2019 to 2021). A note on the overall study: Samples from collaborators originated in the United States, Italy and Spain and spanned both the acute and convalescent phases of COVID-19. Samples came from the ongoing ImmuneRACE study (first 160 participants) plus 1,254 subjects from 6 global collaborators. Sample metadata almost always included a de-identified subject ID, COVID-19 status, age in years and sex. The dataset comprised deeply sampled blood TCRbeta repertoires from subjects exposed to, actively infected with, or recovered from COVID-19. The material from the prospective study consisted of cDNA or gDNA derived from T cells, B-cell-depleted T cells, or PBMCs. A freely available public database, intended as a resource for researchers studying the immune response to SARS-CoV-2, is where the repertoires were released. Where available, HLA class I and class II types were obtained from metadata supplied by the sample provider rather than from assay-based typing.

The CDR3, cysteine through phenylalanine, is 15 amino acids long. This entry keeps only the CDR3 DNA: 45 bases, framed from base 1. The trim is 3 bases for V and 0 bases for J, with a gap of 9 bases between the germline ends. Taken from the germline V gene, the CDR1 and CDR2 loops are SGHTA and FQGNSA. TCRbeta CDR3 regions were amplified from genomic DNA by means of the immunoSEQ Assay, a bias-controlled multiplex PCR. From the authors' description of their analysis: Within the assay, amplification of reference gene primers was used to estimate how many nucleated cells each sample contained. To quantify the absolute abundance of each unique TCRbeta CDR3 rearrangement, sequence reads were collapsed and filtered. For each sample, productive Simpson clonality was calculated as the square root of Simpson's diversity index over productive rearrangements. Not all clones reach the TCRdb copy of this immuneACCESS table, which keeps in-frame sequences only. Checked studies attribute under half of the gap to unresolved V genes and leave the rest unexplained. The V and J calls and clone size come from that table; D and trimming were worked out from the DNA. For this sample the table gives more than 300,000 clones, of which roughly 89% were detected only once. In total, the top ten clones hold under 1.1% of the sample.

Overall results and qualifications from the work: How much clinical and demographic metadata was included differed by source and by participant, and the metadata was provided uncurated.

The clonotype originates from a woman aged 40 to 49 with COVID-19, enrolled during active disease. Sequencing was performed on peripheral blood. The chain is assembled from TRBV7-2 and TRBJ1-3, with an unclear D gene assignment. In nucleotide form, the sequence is TGTGCCAGCAGCTTTGAGGCCGGCTCTGGAAACACCATATATTTT. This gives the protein CASSFEAGSGNTIYF.